The rows below give T cell receptor beta chains drawn from one sample of a study of blood T cells in healthy people across ages. TCRdb re-called the 5' RACE reads with MiXCR, one entry per CDR3 protein. The sample records about 540,000 distinct CDR3 sequences, 24% being singletons. Another study also made use of these data, one on T cells of mothers and their children.

Specimen: blood. These receptors originate from a boy under 18 in good health. CDR3s include the opening cysteine and the closing phenylalanine or tryptophan. The D gene is left open where the match is weak. Only part of the rows carry a size: once, few, many, or a class if the clone is expanded.

CASSPPGTGGRETQYF TGTGCCAGCAGCCCCCCCGGGACAGGGGGGAGAGAGACCCAGTACTTC TRBV7-9 . TRBJ2-5 TRBD1
CASSFGVAQPQHF TGTGCCAGCAGTTTCGGGGTCGCTCAGCCCCAGCATTTT TRBV27 few TRBJ1-5 .
CATQGLAGGQYF TGTGCCACCCAAGGCCTAGCGGGCGGTCAGTACTTC TRBV10-3 few TRBJ2-7 TRBD2
CASSIRRGRPQETQYF TGTGCCAGCAGCATACGCCGTGGAAGACCCCAAGAGACCCAGTACTTC TRBV13 few TRBJ2-5 .
CASSLERGASETQYF TGTGCCAGCAGCTTAGAGAGGGGCGCGAGCGAGACCCAGTACTTC TRBV7-2 . TRBJ2-5 .
CASSLYLAGVGHNEQFF TGTGCCAGCAGCCTATACCTAGCGGGAGTGGGCCACAATGAGCAGTTCTTC TRBV7-8 few TRBJ2-1 TRBD2
CASSPRTGGNTGELFF TGTGCCAGCAGCCCCCGGACAGGGGGCAACACCGGGGAGCTGTTTTTT TRBV7-8 . TRBJ2-2 TRBD1
CAISTGTGISVANVLTF TGTGCCATCTCGACCGGGACAGGGATCTCTGTGGCCAACGTCCTGACTTTC TRBV2 many TRBJ2-6 TRBD1
CASSPRDRGHEQFF TGTGCCAGCAGCCCTCGGGACAGGGGGCATGAGCAGTTCTTC TRBV9 . TRBJ2-1 TRBD1
CAISEGRERTYEQYF TGTGCCATCAGTGAGGGCAGGGAAAGAACCTACGAGCAGTACTTC TRBV10-3 . TRBJ2-7 .
CASSSSSAYNEQFF TGTGCCAGCAGTTCGTCTAGCGCCTACAATGAGCAGTTCTTC TRBV28 . TRBJ2-1 .
CASSFGIGGWDGYTF TGTGCCAGCAGTTTTGGGATCGGGGGCTGGGATGGCTACACCTTC TRBV12-3/TRBV12-4 . TRBJ1-2 .
CSVEGGELYEQYF TGCAGCGTTGAAGGGGGCGAACTCTACGAGCAGTACTTC TRBV29-1 few TRBJ2-7 .
CASSLETSTERFF TGCGCCAGCAGCTTGGAGACTAGCACTGAGCGGTTCTTC TRBV5-1 . TRBJ2-1 TRBD2
CASSQAGGPGDTQYF TGCGCCAGCAGCCAAGCGGGAGGGCCAGGTGATACGCAGTATTTT TRBV4-3 . TRBJ2-3 TRBD2
CSVEEPGQDYEQYF TGCAGCGTTGAAGAACCGGGACAGGACTACGAGCAGTACTTC TRBV29-1 few TRBJ2-7 TRBD1
CASSLTRRGGETQYF TGCGCCAGCAGCTTGACCCGGCGAGGAGGAGAGACCCAGTACTTC TRBV5-1 few TRBJ2-5 .
CASSLQGAVEQYF TGTGCCAGCAGTTTGCAGGGGGCGGTCGAGCAGTACTTC TRBV27 . TRBJ2-7 TRBD1
CSAAMRGQGINLNIQYF TGCAGTGCTGCGATGAGGGGACAGGGGATTAATTTGAACATTCAGTACTTC TRBV20-1 few TRBJ2-4 TRBD1
CAGNMNYEQHF TGTGCCGGCAACATGAACTACGAGCAGCACTTC TRBV12-3/TRBV12-4 . TRBJ2-5 .
CASSPPAASGGPWFF TGCGCCAGCAGCCCCCCCGCTGCTAGCGGGGGACCGTGGTTCTTC TRBV5-1 . TRBJ2-5 TRBD2
CASSVERTYTGELFF TGTGCCAGCAGCGTAGAACGGACCTACACCGGGGAGCTGTTTTTT TRBV9 . TRBJ2-2 .
CASSHGSADTQYF TGCGCCAGCAGCCACGGGAGTGCAGATACGCAGTATTTT TRBV5-1 . TRBJ2-3 .
CASSQGGRGRNSGNTIYF TGCGCCAGCAGCCAAGGGGGCAGAGGACGTAACTCTGGAAACACCATATATTTT TRBV4-1 . TRBJ1-3 .
CASSSTGGFQETQYF TGTGCCAGCAGTTCGACAGGGGGGTTCCAAGAGACCCAGTACTTC TRBV28 few TRBJ2-5 TRBD1
CSASKGQNSYEQYF TGCAGTGCTAGTAAGGGACAGAACTCCTACGAGCAGTACTTC TRBV20-1 few TRBJ2-7 TRBD1
CASRVGVHGYTF TGTGCCAGCAGGGTAGGGGTCCATGGCTACACCTTC TRBV2 . TRBJ1-2 .
CASSYGLANKDTQYF TGTGCCAGCAGCTACGGACTAGCGAATAAAGATACGCAGTATTTT TRBV27 once TRBJ2-3 TRBD2
CSVIKQGGQPQHF TGCAGCGTGATTAAGCAGGGGGGTCAGCCCCAGCATTTT TRBV29-1 . TRBJ1-5 TRBD1
CASSLDWVPGHDFYEQYF TGTGCCAGCAGTTTAGATTGGGTCCCGGGACATGATTTCTACGAGCAGTACTTC TRBV28 few TRBJ2-7 .
CASSSLTSWVTDTQYF TGTGCCAGCAGTTCGCTGACTAGTTGGGTCACAGATACGCAGTATTTT TRBV27 few TRBJ2-3 .
CASQYSLAGANVLTF TGTGCCAGCCAATACAGCTTGGCTGGGGCCAACGTCCTGACTTTC TRBV6-1 . TRBJ2-6 .
CASSPSTVTGELFF TGCGCCAGCAGCCCATCGACTGTGACCGGGGAGCTGTTTTTT TRBV4-1 . TRBJ2-2 .
CSVVGGSRSYNEQFF TGCAGCGTTGTGGGCGGGAGTAGATCCTACAATGAGCAGTTCTTC TRBV29-1 few TRBJ2-1 TRBD2
CASSGSSSYNEQFF TGTGCCAGCAGCGGGAGTAGTAGCTACAATGAGCAGTTCTTC TRBV9 once TRBJ2-1 .
CASSYSPGQTTSPLHF TGTGCCAGCAGTTACTCGCCGGGACAGACCACTTCACCCCTCCACTTT TRBV6-6 few TRBJ1-6 TRBD1
CASSLDPGTSTDTQYF TGTGCCAGCAGCTTGGATCCGGGTACTAGCACAGATACGCAGTATTTT TRBV5-5 few TRBJ2-3 .
CASSFASGTAKETQYF TGTGCCAGCAGTTTCGCGTCCGGGACAGCAAAAGAGACCCAGTACTTC TRBV28 . TRBJ2-5 TRBD1
CASSFSGALTGELFF TGTGCCAGCAGCTTCTCGGGGGCCCTCACCGGGGAGCTGTTTTTT TRBV11-2 many TRBJ2-2 .
CASSSSGGRRNTIYF TGTGCCAGCAGCTCCAGCGGAGGTCGTAGAAACACCATATATTTT TRBV21-1 . TRBJ1-3 .
CASSKGRGTSGRAPHEQFF TGTGCCAGCAGCAAAGGAAGAGGGACTAGCGGGAGGGCACCCCATGAGCAGTTCTTC TRBV21-1 . TRBJ2-1 .
CSVGSSYEQYF TGCAGCGTTGGCAGTTCCTACGAGCAGTACTTC TRBV29-1 . TRBJ2-7 .
CSARDLGALSGANVLTF TGCAGTGCTAGAGATCTCGGGGCCTTATCTGGGGCCAACGTCCTGACTTTC TRBV20-1 once TRBJ2-6 .
CASSLVIRAGEQYF TGTGCCAGCAGCTTAGTGATCAGGGCAGGGGAGCAGTACTTC TRBV7-8 . TRBJ2-7 .
CASSPSRRTSYEQYF TGTGCCAGCAGCCCATCCCGACGGACCTCCTACGAGCAGTACTTC TRBV12-3/TRBV12-4 . TRBJ2-7 .
CASSQQGAETQYF TGTGCCAGCAGCCAACAGGGGGCTGAGACCCAGTACTTC TRBV3-1 . TRBJ2-5 TRBD1
CASSRRDFNTGELFF TGTGCCAGCAGCCGCCGGGACTTTAACACCGGGGAGCTGTTTTTT TRBV12-3/TRBV12-4 . TRBJ2-2 .
CASTRTGGNTEAFF TGTGCCAGCACCCGGACGGGAGGAAACACTGAAGCTTTCTTT TRBV12-3/TRBV12-4 few TRBJ1-1 .
CASSIKRGGFIDSQETQYF TGTGCCAGCAGCATAAAGCGGGGGGGCTTCATCGACTCCCAAGAGACCCAGTACTTC TRBV7-9 . TRBJ2-5 TRBD2
CASSFLDVNEQFF TGTGCCAGCAGCTTTTTGGACGTCAATGAGCAGTTCTTC TRBV7-8 few TRBJ2-1 .